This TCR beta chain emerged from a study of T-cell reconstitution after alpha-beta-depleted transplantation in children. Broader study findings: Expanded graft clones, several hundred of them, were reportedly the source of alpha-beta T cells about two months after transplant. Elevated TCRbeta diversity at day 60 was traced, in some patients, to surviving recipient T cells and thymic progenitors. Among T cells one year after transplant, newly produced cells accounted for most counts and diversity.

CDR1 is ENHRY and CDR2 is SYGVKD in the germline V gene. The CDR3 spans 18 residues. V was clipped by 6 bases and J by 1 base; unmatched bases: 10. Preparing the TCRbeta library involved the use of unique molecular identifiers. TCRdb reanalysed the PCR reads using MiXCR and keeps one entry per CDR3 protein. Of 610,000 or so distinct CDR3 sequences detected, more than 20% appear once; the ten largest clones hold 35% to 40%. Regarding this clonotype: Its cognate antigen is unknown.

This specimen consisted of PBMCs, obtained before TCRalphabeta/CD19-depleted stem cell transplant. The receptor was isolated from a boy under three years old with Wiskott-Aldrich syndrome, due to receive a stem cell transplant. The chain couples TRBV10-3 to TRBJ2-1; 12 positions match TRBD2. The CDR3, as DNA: TGTGCCATCAGGACTAGCGGGAGTCCGGGTGGGTCCTACAATGAGCAGTTCTTC. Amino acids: CAIRTSGSPGGSYNEQFF.